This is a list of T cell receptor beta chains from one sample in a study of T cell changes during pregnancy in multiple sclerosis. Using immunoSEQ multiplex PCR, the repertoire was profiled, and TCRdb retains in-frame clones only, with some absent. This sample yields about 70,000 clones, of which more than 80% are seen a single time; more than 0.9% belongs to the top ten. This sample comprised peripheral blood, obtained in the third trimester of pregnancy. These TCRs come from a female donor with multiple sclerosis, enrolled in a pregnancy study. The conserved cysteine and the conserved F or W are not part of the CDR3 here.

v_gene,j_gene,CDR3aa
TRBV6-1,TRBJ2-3,ASSESRGARTDTQY
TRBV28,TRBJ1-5,ASSLDRPYSNQPQH
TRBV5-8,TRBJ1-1,ASSFRDTEAF
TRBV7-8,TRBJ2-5,ASSSGVGETQY
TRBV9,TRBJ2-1,ASSVSGTTYNEQF
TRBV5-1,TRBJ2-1,ASGGTSGNEQF
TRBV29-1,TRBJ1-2,SVAQAGYGYT
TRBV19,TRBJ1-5,ASSLGPRRH
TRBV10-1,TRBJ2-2,ASSNTVTGELF
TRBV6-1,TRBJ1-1,ASREGTGTTRGEAF
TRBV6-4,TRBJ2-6,ASSDRGSGANVLT
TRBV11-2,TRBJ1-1,ASSPEGARNTEAF
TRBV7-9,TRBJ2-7,ASSRTSGSSYEQY
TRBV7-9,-,ASSLGTGGNEQY
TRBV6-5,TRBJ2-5,ASSYRGRGETQY